Listed here is a single T cell receptor (beta chain). The antigen it recognizes is unknown. No much larger clone exists at a distance of one base, and base qualities are not known. Receptors were amplified or captured by PCR. Sequencing instrument: Illumina HiSeq 2500. TCR library preparation used molecular barcoding, with unique molecular identifiers applied to normalize quantification of the TCRbeta repertoire. TCRdb's own reprocessing of the public reads used fastp at Q25 and MiXCR and kept productive beta chains. CDR3 protein sequences are deduplicated, and each keeps its most common genes and DNA. The sample table lists roughly 500,000 distinct CDR3 sequences, around a third of them with a count of one. 2% to 3% of the sample is held by the ten biggest clonotypes. The data were taken from a study of T-cell reconstitution after alpha-beta-depleted transplantation in children (dated by TCRdb to about 2016). Background for the entire study: T-cell immune reconstitution after TCRalphabeta/CD19-depleted allogeneic hematopoietic cell transplantation in children was quantitatively tracked in the study by means of TCR repertoire profiling.

Sequences were derived from PBMCs from the stem cell graft donor, sampled from the stem cell graft. The receptor was derived from a human donor who donated a stem cell graft to a child with aplastic anemia.

CDR3 loop: CASSRRSSGNTIYF. The nucleotide sequence is given as TGTGCCAGCAGCCGACGGAGCTCTGGAAACACCATATATTTT. The rearrangement combines TRBV3-1 with TRBJ1-3, with the D gene call left open. V loses 4 bases of germline sequence and J loses 0 bases, and the interval between the two ends is 7 bases. Per the germline V gene (reference sequence), LGHDT is the CDR1 and YNNKEL is the CDR2. The CDR3 measures 14 amino acids from cysteine to phenylalanine. The DNA shown is the 42-base CDR3, in frame from base 1.